These 27 T cell receptor beta chains share one sample of origin, sequenced in a study of shared clonotypes between healthy human individuals. Clones were sequenced by immunoSEQ multiplex PCR, and TCRdb holds only the in-frame ones, with some missing. The top ten clones hold more than 0.1% of a sample with around 2.1 million clones, approximately 96% of them seen once. Sequencing was carried out using naive CD4+ T cells sorted from blood. Subset here: CD45RA+ positively selected. The receptors were gathered from a man younger than 30 in good health.

The J gene is TRBJ1-3, the V gene TRBV5-1; no clear D gene. There are 17 residues in the CDR3. Germline V CDR1 and CDR2: SGHRS, YFSETQ. V dropped 0 bases and J dropped 0 bases, with 13 bases sitting between them. In DNA form, the CDR3 reads TGCGCCAGCAGCTTGGAGTACCCAGCCTCCTCTGGAAACACCATATATTTT. Its translation: CASSLEYPASSGNTIYF.

The chain recombines TRBV7-6 with TRBJ2-7, with no clear D. The CDR3 contains 12 residues. The germline gives CDR1 SGHVS, CDR2 FNYEAQ. Trimming removed 4 bases at V and 8 bases at J, with 12 bases between. Here the CDR3 DNA reads TGTGCCAGCAGCTCCCGATTCACCCAGCAGTACTTC. Residues: CASSSRFTQQYF.

The rearrangement links TRBV10-1 to TRBJ2-3, with TRBD2 identical over 11 bases. The V and J ends lost 5 bases and 2 bases, in that order; junction bases with no gene match: 3. CDR1 is WNHNN, CDR2 SYGVQD, per germline (reference sequence). The CDR3 totals 15 residues. This CDR3 reads CASSFSGGATDTQYF. The CDR3 nucleotides are TGCGCCAGCAGTTTTAGCGGGGGGGCCACAGATACGCAGTATTTT.

V is TRBV27 and J is TRBJ2-6; a weak D match, TRBD1 (6 bases). V was clipped by 6 bases and J by 2 bases, with 11 bases between them. The CDR3 runs 15 residues. Germline values: CDR1 MNHEY, CDR2 SMNVEV (reference sequence). The CDR3 DNA is TGTGCCAGCAGGCCAGGGGTCACTGGGGCCAACGTCCTGACTTTC. It specifies CASRPGVTGANVLTF. The whole variable domain, filled in from reference TRBV27 and TRBJ2-6, reads EAQVTQNPRYLITVTGKKLTVTCSQNMNHEYMSWYRQDPGLGLRQIYYSMNVEVTDKGDVPEGYKVSRKEKRNFPLILESPSPNQTSLYFCASRPGVTGANVLTFGAGSRLTVL.

The chain has TRBV5-1 and TRBJ2-1; D ambiguous. Looked up from germline, CDR1 is SGHRS and CDR2 is YFSETQ. The CDR3 runs to 15 residues. V lost 6 bases and J lost 2, with 15 bases in between. This CDR3 is CASTMGRQTYNEQFF. CDR3 coding DNA: TGCGCCAGCACCATGGGAAGACAAACCTACAATGAGCAGTTCTTC.

This clone was observed a handful of times. V is TRBV27 and J is TRBJ1-5; possible D gene TRBD1, 6 bases. Germline V lookup: CDR1 MNHEY, CDR2 SMNVEV (reference sequence). Trimming cost V 6 bases and J 1 base, with 13 bases left between them. The CDR3 is 15 amino acids. CDR3 nucleotide sequence: TGTGCCAGCAGCAAGGGGGACGGCAGCAATCAGCCCCAGCATTTT. It specifies CASSKGDGSNQPQHF.

The chain recombines TRBV11-2 with TRBJ2-5; unclear D gene. The V gene's germline CDR1 is SGHAT and CDR2 FQNNGV. The CDR3 has 14 residues. With 3 bases removed from V and 5 bases from J, the gap between germline ends came to 13 bases. CDR3: CASSLGPIRETQYF. CDR3 nucleotide sequence: TGTGCCAGCAGCTTGGGCCCCATTCGGGAGACCCAGTACTTC.

This chain uses TRBV7-2 with TRBJ2-7, with D uncertain. With 0 bases removed from V and 3 bases from J, the gap between germline ends came to 15 bases. CDR1 is SGHTA and CDR2 is FQGNSA in the germline V gene. This CDR3 region has 16 residues. CDR3 DNA: TGTGCCAGCAGCTTAGCGTATTCGGTTGGTGGCTACGAGCAGTACTTC. Its translation is CASSLAYSVGGYEQYF.

The table lists this clone with a count of one. The chain is built from TRBV11-2 and TRBJ1-1; TRBD1 agrees at 9 bases. The ends lost 5 bases at V and 10 bases at J; junction bases unmatched: 5. This CDR3 is built from 12 residues. The V gene's germline CDR1 is SGHAT and CDR2 FQNNGV. CDR3: CASSPDRGRAFF. DNA for the CDR3: TGTGCCAGCAGCCCGGACAGGGGACGAGCTTTCTTT.

The chain uses TRBV7-9 and TRBJ2-2; tentatively, D is TRBD2 (6 bases). Trimming removed 11 bases at V and 0 bases at J, with 13 bases between. The CDR3 covers 14 residues. CDR1 is SEHNR and CDR2 is FQNEAQ in the germline V gene (reference sequence). CDR3 region: CAFPSDTNTGELFF. The CDR3 DNA reads as TGTGCCTTCCCTAGCGATACGAACACCGGGGAGCTGTTTTTT.

The chain joins TRBV6-1 to TRBJ1-5; D remains unclear. V shed 2 bases and J shed 7 bases, with 9 bases lying between them. The CDR3 has 13 residues. Germline values: CDR1 MNHNS, CDR2 SASEGT. Here the CDR3 reads CASSEMGLQPQHF. In DNA, the CDR3 is TGTGCCAGCAGTGAAATGGGTCTGCAGCCCCAGCATTTT.

The chain joins TRBV6-1 to TRBJ1-4, with D perhaps TRBD1 (5 bases). Trimming shortened V by 7 bases and J by 8 bases, and 17 bases separated the two germline ends. Germline V gene data show CDR1 as MNHNS and CDR2 as SASEGT. This CDR3 is 14 amino acids long. CDR3 sequence reads: CASISRRRGEKLFF. CDR3 bases: TGTGCCAGCATCTCCCGGCGGCGGGGGGAAAAACTGTTTTTT.

This clone has a handful of counts. CDR3: CSVRRTGGGYTF. For the CDR3, the DNA is TGCAGCGTTCGTCGGACAGGTGGGGGCTACACCTTC. J is TRBJ1-2 and V is TRBV29-1; TRBD1 agrees at 7 bases. This CDR3 is built from 12 residues. Germline V gene data show CDR1 as SQVTM and CDR2 as ANQGSEA. Trimming cost V 5 bases and J 8 bases; bases outside gene matches: 8. Variable domain in full (rest from reference TRBV29-1 and TRBJ1-2): SAVISQKPSRDICQRGTSLTIQCQVDSQVTMMFWYRQQPGQSLTLIATANQGSEATYESGFVIDKFPISRPNLTFSTLTVSNMSPEDSSIYLCSVRRTGGGYTFGSGTRLTVV.

The chain has TRBV18 and TRBJ2-5; the D gene is possibly TRBD2 (5 bases). Trimming stripped 3 bases from V and 5 bases from J, with 13 bases between. The CDR3 is made up of 14 amino acids. The germline gives CDR1 KGHSH, CDR2 LQKENI. In nucleotides, the CDR3 is TGTGCCAGCTCACCCCCGGGGTCGATGGAGACCCAGTACTTC. Encoded protein: CASSPPGSMETQYF. Variable domain in full (rest from reference TRBV18 and TRBJ2-5): NAGVMQNPRHLVRRRGQEARLRCSPMKGHSHVYWYRQLPEEGLKFMVYLQKENIIDESGMPKERFSAEFPKEGPSILRIQQVVRGDSAAYFCASSPPGSMETQYFGPGTRLLVL.

This rearrangement joins TRBV1 to TRBJ2-5; the tabulated D call, TRBD2, remains unverified against the DNA. TRBV1 is tagged as a pseudogene. This CDR3 contains 14 residues. For the CDR3, the DNA is TGCACCAGCGATAGCGGGGGCAGTTTGGAGACCCAGTACTTC. Encoded protein: CTSDSGGSLETQYF.

The genes are TRBV4-3 and TRBJ2-3, with 7 bases fitting TRBD2. Germline values: CDR1 LGHNA, CDR2 YSLEER. The junction had 6 bases not matched to a gene; V was cut back by 1 base and J by 8 bases. The CDR3 spans 14 residues. The CDR3 loop is CASSQGAGSPTQYF. DNA for the CDR3: TGCGCCAGCAGCCAAGGAGCGGGATCCCCTACGCAGTATTTT.

The CDR3 protein is CASSPPTGVEVGANVLTF. CDR3 nucleotide sequence: TGTGCCAGCTCACCCCCGACGGGCGTGGAAGTTGGGGCCAACGTCCTGACTTTC. The V call is TRBV18, the J call TRBJ2-6; no reliable D call. The length of the CDR3 is 18 residues. In germline, CDR1 is KGHSH, CDR2 LQKENI. Trimming took 3 bases from V and 3 from J, leaving 18 bases between them. The full variable domain, with the rest looked up from reference TRBV18 and TRBJ2-6, is NAGVMQNPRHLVRRRGQEARLRCSPMKGHSHVYWYRQLPEEGLKFMVYLQKENIIDESGMPKERFSAEFPKEGPSILRIQQVVRGDSAAYFCASSPPTGVEVGANVLTFGAGSRLTVL.

The rearrangement joins TRBV10-3 to TRBJ2-2; D is unresolved. Germline CDR1 is ENHRY and CDR2 is SYGVKD. The CDR3 sequence is 15 residues long. Trimming took off 3 bases at V and 3 bases at J, with 11 bases between the two ends. Here the CDR3 reads CAISEVGSDTGELFF. The CDR3 coding sequence is TGTGCCATCAGTGAAGTCGGCTCCGACACCGGGGAGCTGTTTTTT.

The chain joins TRBV30 to TRBJ1-1, with TRBD1 matching over 7 bases. The length of the CDR3 is 13 residues. The V segment lost 0 bases and the J segment 5 bases; nucleotides outside the gene matches: 3. The germline gives CDR1 GTSNPN, CDR2 SVGIG (reference sequence). The CDR3 nucleotides are TGTGCCTGGAGTGTAGGACAGGCGACTGAAGCTTTCTTT. This gives the protein CAWSVGQATEAFF.

Turning to this clone: Other DNA variants within this sample encode the same CDR3. J is TRBJ2-7 and V is TRBV2; TRBD2 might be the D (6 bases). Germline V CDR1 and CDR2: SNHLY, FYNNEI. The CDR3 loop spans 14 amino acids. Trimming stripped 3 bases from V and 2 bases from J, with 11 bases between. The CDR3 region is CASSESSATYEQYF. The DNA of the CDR3 is TGTGCCAGCAGTGAGTCTAGCGCTACCTACGAGCAGTACTTC.

The chain uses TRBV12-5 and TRBJ1-5; 10 bases agree with TRBD1. Germline assignment: CDR1 LGHNT and CDR2 FRNRAP. CDR3 length: 18 amino acids. The junction had 13 bases not matched to a gene; V was cut back by 2 bases and J by 6 bases. CDR3 protein: CASGLTAGTGALAQPQHF. CDR3 bases: TGTGCTAGTGGTTTGACGGCCGGGACAGGGGCTTTGGCTCAGCCCCAGCATTTT.

The chain employs TRBV30 and TRBJ2-1; D tentatively fits TRBD1 or TRBD2 (5 bases each). V was clipped by 2 bases and J by 4 bases, with 12 bases between them. Per germline, CDR1 GTSNPN and CDR2 SVGIG (reference sequence). CDR3 length equals 14 residues. The CDR3 protein is CAWSSGTGYNEQFF. DNA of the CDR3: TGTGCCTGGAGTTCAGGGACGGGTTACAATGAGCAGTTCTTC.

Details on this clone: The same CDR3 can be traced to other DNA sequences in this sample. This chain links TRBV5-1 with TRBJ2-7, with 13 positions matching TRBD2. The CDR3 totals 14 residues. CDR1 is SGHRS, CDR2 YFSETQ, per germline. Losses at the gene ends were 4 bases for V and 4 bases for J; bases not matched to a gene: 2. CDR3 amino acids: CASSRTSGSYEQYF. The CDR3 bases are TGCGCCAGCAGCAGGACTAGCGGGAGTTACGAGCAGTACTTC.

The gene calls are TRBV2 and TRBJ2-3, with D maybe TRBD1 (5 bases). The germline V and J ends were trimmed by 2 bases and 1 base, with 10 bases remaining between them. The CDR3 is 15 residues long. Germline CDR1 and CDR2: SNHLY and FYNNEI. The CDR3 DNA follows: TGTGCCAGCAGTGAAAAGGGGCTTGGCACAGATACGCAGTATTTT. It encodes CASSEKGLGTDTQYF.

This clone showed up just once. The chain joins TRBV9 to TRBJ2-2, with TRBD2 identical over 7 bases. Trimming took 3 bases from V and 5 from J; bases not matched to a gene: 10. The CDR3 sequence is 16 residues long. Germline V gene sequence: CDR1 SGDLS, CDR2 YYNGEE. The CDR3 region has the DNA TGTGCCAGCAGCGCCCGCTGGGGAGCGGGGACCGGGGAGCTGTTTTTT. As protein: CASSARWGAGTGELFF. Variable domain in full (rest from reference TRBV9 and TRBJ2-2): DSGVTQTPKHLITATGQRVTLRCSPRSGDLSVYWYQQSLDQGLQFLIQYYNGEERAKGNILERFSAQQFPDLHSELNLSSLELGDSALYFCASSARWGAGTGELFFGEGSRLTVL.

CDR3 sequence reads: CASSHPPDPRGYGYTF. The CDR3, as DNA: TGTGCCAGCAGCCACCCCCCCGACCCGCGGGGCTATGGCTACACCTTC. This chain connects TRBV7-2 to TRBJ1-2; D remains unclear. This CDR3 spans 16 amino acids. The V end lost 5 bases, the J end lost 4 bases, and 20 bases lay between the germline ends. Germline V CDR1 and CDR2: SGHTA, FQGNSA. The variable domain in full, with the rest retrieved from reference TRBV7-2 and TRBJ1-2, is GAGVSQSPSNKVTEKGKDVELRCDPISGHTALYWYRQSLGQGLEFLIYFQGNSAPDKSGLPSDRFSAERTGGSVSTLTIQRTQQEDSAVYLCASSHPPDPRGYGYTFGSGTRLTVV.

The V and J genes are TRBV18 and TRBJ2-2; D may be TRBD1 or TRBD2 (5 bases each). V was clipped by 3 bases and J by 5 bases, with 7 bases between them. The CDR3 consists of 13 residues. Germline V gene data show CDR1 as KGHSH and CDR2 as LQKENI. The CDR3 reads CASSPRETGELFF. The CDR3 DNA sequence: TGTGCCAGCTCACCCAGGGAGACCGGGGAGCTGTTTTTT.